This T cell receptor (beta chain) was sequenced in a study of blood T cell repertoires in COVID-19. For the study at large: COVID-19 samples collected from the United States, Italy and Spain covered acute and convalescent phases.

Sequencing used immunoSEQ multiplex PCR; TCRdb keeps in-frame clones, though not all of them. Of roughly 200,000 clones listed, about 88% are singletons. The germline V gene has CDR1 SGHKS and CDR2 YYEKEE (reference sequence). Trimming removed 2 bases at V and 3 bases at J, with 8 bases between. This CDR3 spans 13 amino acids. The TCR comes from a woman aged 30 to 39 with active or convalescent COVID-19. Source material: peripheral blood. The V call is TRBV5-5, the J call TRBJ2-5; unclear D gene. Here the CDR3 reads CASSFGTEETQYF. The CDR3 DNA is TGTGCCAGCAGCTTCGGCACAGAAGAGACCCAGTACTTC.